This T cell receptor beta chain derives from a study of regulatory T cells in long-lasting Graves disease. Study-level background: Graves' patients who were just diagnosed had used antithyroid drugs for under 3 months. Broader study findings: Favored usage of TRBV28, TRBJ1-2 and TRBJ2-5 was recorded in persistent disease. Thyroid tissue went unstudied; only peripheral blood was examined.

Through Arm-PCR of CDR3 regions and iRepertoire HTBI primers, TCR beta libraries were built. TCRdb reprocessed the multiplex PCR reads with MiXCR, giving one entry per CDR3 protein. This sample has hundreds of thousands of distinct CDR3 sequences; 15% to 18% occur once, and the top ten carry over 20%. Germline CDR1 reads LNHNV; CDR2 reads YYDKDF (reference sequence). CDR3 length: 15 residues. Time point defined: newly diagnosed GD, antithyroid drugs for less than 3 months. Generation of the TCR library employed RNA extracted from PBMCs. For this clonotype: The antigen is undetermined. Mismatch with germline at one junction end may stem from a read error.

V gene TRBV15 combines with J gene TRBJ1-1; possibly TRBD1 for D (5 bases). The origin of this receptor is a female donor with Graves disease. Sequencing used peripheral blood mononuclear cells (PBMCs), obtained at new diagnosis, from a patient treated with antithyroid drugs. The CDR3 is CAASRDRGGGSEAFF. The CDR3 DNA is TGTGCCGCCAGCAGAGATCGGGGCGGAGGTAGTGAAGCTTTCTTT.